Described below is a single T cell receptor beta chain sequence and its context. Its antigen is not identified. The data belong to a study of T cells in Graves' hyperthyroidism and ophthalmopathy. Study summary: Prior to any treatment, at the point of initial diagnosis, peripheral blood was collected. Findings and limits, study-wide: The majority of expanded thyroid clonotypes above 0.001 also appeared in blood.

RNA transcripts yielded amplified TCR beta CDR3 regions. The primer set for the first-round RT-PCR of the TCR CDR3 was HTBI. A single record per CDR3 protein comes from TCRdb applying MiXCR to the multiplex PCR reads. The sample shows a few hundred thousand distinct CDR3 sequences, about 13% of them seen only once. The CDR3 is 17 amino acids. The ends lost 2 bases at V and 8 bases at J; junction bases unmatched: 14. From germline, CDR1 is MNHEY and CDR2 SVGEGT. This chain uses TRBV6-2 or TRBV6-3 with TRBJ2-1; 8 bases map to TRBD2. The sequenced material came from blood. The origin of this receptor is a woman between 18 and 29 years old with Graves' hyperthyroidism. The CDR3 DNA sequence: TGTGCCAGCAGTTACCGTTTAGCGGGGAGCATCTCCCATGAGCAGTTCTTC. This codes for CASSYRLAGSISHEQFF.